The rows below give T cell receptor beta chains drawn from one sample of a study of T-cell memory formation after mild COVID-19. TCRdb passed the 5' RACE reads through MiXCR, listing each CDR3 protein once. This sample yields approximately 440,000 distinct CDR3 sequences, of which about 20% are seen a single time; around 8% belongs to the top ten. Sequencing was carried out using PBMCs or a T cell subset sorted from them (not recorded which). These receptors originate from an adult woman who had mild COVID-19 (a few samples of this study predate the infection). Cell type and time point are not known. The CDR3 runs from the conserved cysteine through the conserved F or W. The D gene is left open where the match is weak. Size is omitted from some rows. Given values are once, few, many or a class for expanded clones.

J gene	D gene	clone size	V gene	CDR3 protein	CDR3 DNA
TRBJ2-7	TRBD2	NA	TRBV12-3/TRBV12-4	CASSFPTSGDYEQYF	TGTGCCAGCAGTTTCCCGACTAGCGGGGACTACGAGCAGTACTTC
TRBJ2-1	TRBD2	few	TRBV4-1	CASSQDPGSGGSSYNEQFF	TGCGCCAGCAGCCAAGATCCAGGTAGCGGGGGAAGCTCCTACAATGAGCAGTTCTTC
TRBJ2-5	NA	few	TRBV27	CASSPLVARRETQYF	TGTGCCAGCAGTCCCCTCGTTGCCCGGAGGGAGACCCAGTACTTC
TRBJ2-3	NA	few	TRBV5-4	CASSLESYGTDTQYF	TGTGCCAGCAGCTTGGAGTCGTACGGGACAGATACGCAGTATTTT
TRBJ2-7	TRBD2	NA	TRBV29-1	CSVGKRELYEQYF	TGCAGCGTTGGGAAGCGGGAGCTGTACGAGCAGTACTTC
TRBJ1-2	TRBD1	NA	TRBV6-6	CAGGTGESGYTF	TGTGCCGGGGGGACAGGGGAATCTGGCTACACCTTC
TRBJ2-1	NA	NA	TRBV7-9	CASSLPVAGGLEQFF	TGTGCCAGCAGCTTACCGGTGGCAGGGGGACTAGAGCAGTTCTTC
TRBJ2-6	NA	many	TRBV7-2	CASSLARAGANVLTF	TGTGCCAGCAGCTTAGCCAGGGCCGGGGCCAACGTCCTGACTTTC
TRBJ1-1	NA	NA	TRBV7-3	CASSLTTEYTEAFF	TGTGCCAGCAGCTTAACGACGGAGTACACTGAAGCTTTCTTT
TRBJ2-1	TRBD1	few	TRBV29-1	CSATGTAPYNEQFF	TGCAGCGCTACCGGGACAGCGCCCTACAATGAGCAGTTCTTC
TRBJ1-1	NA	few	TRBV12-3/TRBV12-4	CASSSAANTEAFF	TGTGCCAGCAGCTCAGCAGCGAACACTGAAGCTTTCTTT
TRBJ1-5	NA	NA	TRBV4-1	CASSQGEERYSNQPQHF	TGCGCCAGCAGCCAAGGGGAAGAGAGGTATAGCAATCAGCCCCAGCATTTT
TRBJ1-1	TRBD1	many	TRBV6-5	CASSEKGQPNTEAFF	TGTGCCAGCAGTGAAAAGGGACAGCCGAACACTGAAGCTTTCTTT
TRBJ2-2	TRBD2	NA	TRBV7-6	CASSLEFWRGLNTGELFF	TGTGCCAGCAGCTTAGAGTTCTGGCGGGGGTTGAACACCGGGGAGCTGTTTTTT
TRBJ2-2	TRBD1	NA	TRBV19	CASSIDPWQGADTGELFF	TGTGCCAGTAGTATAGATCCCTGGCAGGGGGCGGACACCGGGGAGCTGTTTTTT
TRBJ1-5	NA	NA	TRBV20-1	CSARNRDQPQHF	TGCAGTGCCAGGAACAGGGATCAGCCCCAGCATTTT
TRBJ1-2	NA	few	TRBV7-6	CASSLEATGYGYTF	TGTGCCAGCAGCTTAGAGGCGACTGGCTATGGCTACACCTTC
TRBJ2-1	NA	NA	TRBV7-2	CASSPRGVYNEQFF	TGTGCCAGCAGCCCCCGGGGAGTCTACAATGAGCAGTTCTTC
TRBJ2-2	TRBD2	many	TRBV20-1	CSARASGRGTGELFF	TGCAGTGCTAGGGCCAGCGGGAGAGGGACCGGGGAGCTGTTTTTT